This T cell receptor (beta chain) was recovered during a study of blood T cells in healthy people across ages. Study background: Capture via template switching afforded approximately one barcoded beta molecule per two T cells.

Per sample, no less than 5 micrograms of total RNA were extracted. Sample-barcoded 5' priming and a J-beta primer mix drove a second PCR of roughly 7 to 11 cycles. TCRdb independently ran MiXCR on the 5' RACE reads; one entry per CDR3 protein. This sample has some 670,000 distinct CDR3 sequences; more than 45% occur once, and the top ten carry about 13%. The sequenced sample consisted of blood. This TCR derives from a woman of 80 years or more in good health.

The CDR3 is CSVEGRGVNYGYTF. In nucleotides, the CDR3 is TGCAGCGTTGAGGGGCGGGGAGTAAACTATGGCTACACCTTC. J is TRBJ1-2 and V is TRBV29-1; D possibly corresponds to TRBD1 (5 bases). V lost 3 bases and J lost 2, with 13 bases in between. CDR1 is SQVTM and CDR2 is ANQGSEA in the germline V gene. There are 14 residues in the CDR3.